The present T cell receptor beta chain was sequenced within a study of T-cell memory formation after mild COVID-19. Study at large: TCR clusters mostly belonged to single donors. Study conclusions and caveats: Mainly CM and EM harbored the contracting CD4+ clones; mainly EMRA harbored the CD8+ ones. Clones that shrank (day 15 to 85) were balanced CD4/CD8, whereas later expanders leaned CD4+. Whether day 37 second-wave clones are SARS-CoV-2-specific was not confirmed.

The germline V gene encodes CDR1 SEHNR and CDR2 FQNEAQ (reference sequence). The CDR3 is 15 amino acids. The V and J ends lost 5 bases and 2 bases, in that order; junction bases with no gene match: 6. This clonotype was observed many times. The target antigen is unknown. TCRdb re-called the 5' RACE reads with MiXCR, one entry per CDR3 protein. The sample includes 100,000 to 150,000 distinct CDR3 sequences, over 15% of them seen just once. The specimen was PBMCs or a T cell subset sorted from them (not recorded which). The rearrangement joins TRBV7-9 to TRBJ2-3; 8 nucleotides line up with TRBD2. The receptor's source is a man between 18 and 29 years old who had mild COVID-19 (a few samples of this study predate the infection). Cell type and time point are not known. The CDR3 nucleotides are TGTGCCAGCAGCGCCGGGACTAGTATCACAGATACGCAGTATTTT. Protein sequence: CASSAGTSITDTQYF.